This T cell receptor beta chain was recorded in a study of blood T cell repertoires in COVID-19. The wider study: Spain, Italy and the United States supplied samples that represented acute and convalescent COVID-19.

Some clones are missing from TCRdb's copy, which holds only in-frame ones; the method was immunoSEQ multiplex PCR. The data show about 200,000 clones, 86% seen once. The V and J ends lost 2 bases and 6 bases respectively, with 20 bases between them. Germline lookup yields CDR1 LNHDA and CDR2 SQIVND (reference sequence). The CDR3 is 16 residues long. This clone was detected a few times. The material sequenced was peripheral blood. The chain joins TRBV19 to TRBJ2-7; TRBD1 is a possible D gene (6 bases). This sequence was found in a woman in her seventies with acute or convalescent COVID-19. The CDR3 sequence: CASSITLQGRGFEQYF. As DNA, the CDR3 is TGTGCCAGTAGTATAACGCTACAGGGTCGAGGTTTCGAGCAGTACTTC.